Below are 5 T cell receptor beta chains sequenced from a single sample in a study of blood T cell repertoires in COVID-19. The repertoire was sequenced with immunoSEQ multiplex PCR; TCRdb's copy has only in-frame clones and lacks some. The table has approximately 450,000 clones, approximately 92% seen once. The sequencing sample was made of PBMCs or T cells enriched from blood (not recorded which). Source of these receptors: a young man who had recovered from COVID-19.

CDR3 nucleotides: TGTGCCAGCTCACCTAATAGCGCGACCGGGGAGCTGTTTTTT. This codes for CASSPNSATGELFF. The chain couples TRBV18 to TRBJ2-2; D is perhaps TRBD2 (5 bases). V was trimmed by 3 bases and J by 5 bases, leaving 10 bases between them. CDR3 length: 14 amino acids. Germline V lookup: CDR1 KGHSH, CDR2 LQKENI.

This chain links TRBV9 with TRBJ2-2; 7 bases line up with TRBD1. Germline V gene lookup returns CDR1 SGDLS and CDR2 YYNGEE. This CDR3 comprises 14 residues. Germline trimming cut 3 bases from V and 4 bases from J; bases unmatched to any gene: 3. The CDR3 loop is CASSAGTATGELFF. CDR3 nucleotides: TGTGCCAGCAGCGCCGGGACAGCCACCGGGGAGCTGTTTTTT.

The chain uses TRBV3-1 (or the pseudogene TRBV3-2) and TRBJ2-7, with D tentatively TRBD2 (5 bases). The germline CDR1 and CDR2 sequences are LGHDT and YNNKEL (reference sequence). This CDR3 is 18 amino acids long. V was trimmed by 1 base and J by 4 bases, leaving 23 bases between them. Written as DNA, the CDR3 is TGTGCCAGCAGCCAAGCCCCCCCGGATGGCGGGTCACGGTACGAGCAGTACTTC. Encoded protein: CASSQAPPDGGSRYEQYF.

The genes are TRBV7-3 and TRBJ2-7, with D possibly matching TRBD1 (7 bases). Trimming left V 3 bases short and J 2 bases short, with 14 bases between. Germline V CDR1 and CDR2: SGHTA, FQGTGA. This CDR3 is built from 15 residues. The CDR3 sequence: CASSLAGGYPYEQYF. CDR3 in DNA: TGTGCCAGCAGCTTGGCAGGGGGGTACCCCTACGAGCAGTACTTC.

For the CDR3, the DNA is TGTGCCATCAGTGAGACCAGTATCGATGAGCAGTTCTTC. Protein sequence: CAISETSIDEQFF. This chain joins TRBV10-3 and TRBJ2-1; D is unclear. V was clipped by 2 bases and J by 8 bases, with 10 bases between them. The germline gives CDR1 ENHRY, CDR2 SYGVKD. The CDR3 sequence is 13 residues long.